A single sample is the source of the 15 T cell receptor beta chains below, sequenced in a study of vaccination and CD4 T cells after COVID-19. What these receptors recognize is not known. The Oncomine TCR Beta short-read assay sequenced DNA from cultured CD4+ T cells. TCRdb analysed the PCR reads with MiXCR anew, one entry per CDR3 protein. The data hold tens of thousands of distinct CDR3 sequences, with around 66% observed a single time. Regarding treatment: approximately 10-day PBMC culture with coronavirus spike peptide pools or control peptides (ViraFEST assay). Here the sequenced sample was CD4+ T cells from blood, cultured in vitro, taken after SARS-CoV-2 vaccination. These TCRs come from a human donor who received a COVID-19 vaccine.

The chain couples TRBV15 to TRBJ2-7; D is uncertain. In germline, CDR1 is LNHNV, CDR2 YYDKDF (reference sequence). Trimming removed 1 base at V and 6 bases at J, with 13 bases between. This CDR3 comprises 14 residues. CDR3 DNA: TGTGCCACCAGCAGAGCCATGTCGATTGGCGAGCAGTACTTC. The encoded protein is CATSRAMSIGEQYF. The variable domain in full, completed from reference TRBV15 and TRBJ2-7, reads DAMVIQNPRYQVTQFGKPVTLSCSQTLNHNVMYWYQQKSSQAPKLLFHYYDKDFNNEADTPDNFQSRRPNTSFCFLDIRSPGLGDTAMYLCATSRAMSIGEQYFGPGTRLTVT.

The V and J genes are TRBV2 and TRBJ2-3, with TRBD1 matching 10 bases. The CDR3 has 16 amino acids. CDR1 and CDR2 (germline): SNHLY, FYNNEI. Germline trimming cut 2 bases from V and 6 bases from J; bases unmatched to any gene: 8. The CDR3 protein is CASSERGTGESDTQYF. CDR3 nucleotide sequence: TGTGCCAGCAGTGAACGGGGGACAGGGGAATCTGATACGCAGTATTTT.

The chain employs TRBV2 and TRBJ2-4; 10 bases fit TRBD2. CDR1 and CDR2 from the germline V gene are SNHLY and FYNNEI. With 5 bases clipped from V and 0 bases from J, the junction kept 7 bases outside the gene matches. CDR3 size: 17 residues. Here the CDR3 DNA reads TGTGCCAGCAGTTCTAGCGGGGGTAATCTAGCCAAAAACATTCAGTACTTC. The encoded protein is CASSSSGGNLAKNIQYF.

The chain combines TRBV4-1 with TRBJ1-3, with D hard to call. The V gene's germline CDR1 is MGHRA and CDR2 YSYEKL. This CDR3 contains 15 residues. V lost 1 base, J lost 0 bases, and 7 bases lay in between. The CDR3 coding sequence is TGCGCCAGCAGCCAAGTGTACAGCTCTGGAAACACCATATATTTT. Translation: CASSQVYSSGNTIYF.

V gene TRBV7-2 combines with J gene TRBJ2-5; D unresolved. Germline lookup yields CDR1 SGHTA and CDR2 FQGNSA. Deletions cut 4 bases from V and 5 bases from J, with 14 bases between. The CDR3 runs to 14 residues. CDR3 nucleotide sequence: TGTGCCAGCAGCTCGACTTCGCTCGGGGAGACCCAGTACTTC. Protein sequence: CASSSTSLGETQYF.

This clonotype came up a few times. V and J are TRBV6-1 and TRBJ1-6, with 9 bases matching TRBD1. The ends lost 2 bases at V and 5 bases at J; junction bases unmatched: 7. The CDR3 loop spans 17 amino acids. CDR1 is MNHNS, CDR2 SASEGT, per germline. CDR3 nucleotides: TGTGCCAGCAGTGAAATGGGGACAGGGTTCGATAATTCACCCCTCCACTTT. This gives the protein CASSEMGTGFDNSPLHF.

The chain is built from TRBV6-5 and TRBJ1-2, with a weak D call TRBD1 (5 bases). Trimming took 0 bases from V and 0 from J, leaving 17 bases between them. The germline V gene has CDR1 MNHEY and CDR2 SVGAGI. CDR3 length equals 18 residues. CDR3 in amino acids: CASSYSYRQYFANYGYTF. Here the CDR3 DNA reads TGTGCCAGCAGTTACTCCTATCGACAGTATTTCGCTAACTATGGCTACACCTTC.

This clonotype was seen only a few times. This chain connects TRBV7-6 to TRBJ2-5; TRBD2 agrees at 7 bases. Germline loops: CDR1 SGHVS, CDR2 FNYEAQ. This CDR3 comprises 15 residues. The trim removed 0 bases at V and 3 bases at J, leaving 4 bases unmatched. The chain's CDR3 is CASSLAALAKETQYF. As DNA, the CDR3 is TGTGCCAGCAGCTTAGCGGCACTAGCGAAAGAGACCCAGTACTTC. Full variable domain (rest looked up from reference TRBV7-6 and TRBJ2-5): GAGVSQSPRYKVTKRGQDVALRCDPISGHVSLYWYRQALGQGPEFLTYFNYEAQQDKSGLPNDRFSAERPEGSISTLTIQRTEQRDSAMYRCASSLAALAKETQYFGPGTRLLVL.

This clonotype was counted a single time. V is TRBV24-1 and J is TRBJ2-7; D is unresolved. The V and J ends lost 0 bases and 6 bases respectively, with 8 bases between them. This CDR3 region has 13 residues. The germline V gene has CDR1 KGHDR and CDR2 SFDVKD. CDR3 protein: CATSDLSSGEQYF. The CDR3 DNA reads as TGTGCCACCAGTGATTTGTCCTCGGGCGAGCAGTACTTC.

V is TRBV4-2 and J is TRBJ1-3, with D maybe TRBD1 (5 bases). With 2 bases removed from V and 8 bases from J, the gap between germline ends came to 16 bases. Germline V gene lookup returns CDR1 LGHNA and CDR2 YNFKEQ. There are 15 residues in the CDR3. The CDR3 DNA sequence: TGTGCCAGCAGCCAATACAGGTCGAGGGGATACACCATATATTTT. Translating gives CASSQYRSRGYTIYF.

This chain joins TRBV2 and TRBJ1-2, with D perhaps matching TRBD1 (6 bases). The CDR3 covers 14 residues. Germline V gives CDR1 SNHLY, CDR2 FYNNEI. V lost 7 bases, J lost 2 bases, and 14 bases lay in between. CDR3 protein: CASNSDRTNYGYTF. For the CDR3, the DNA is TGTGCCAGCAATAGCGACAGGACCAACTATGGCTACACCTTC.

The sample holds one count of this clonotype. The rearrangement links TRBV7-8 to TRBJ2-6; TRBD1 matches 7 bases. Germline V gives CDR1 SGHVS, CDR2 FQNEAQ. The V gene end was trimmed by 10 bases and the J gene end by 0 bases; junction bases not matched to a gene: 12. This CDR3 is built from 17 residues. The CDR3 DNA follows: TGTGCCATACGACAGGGAATAGATAGCTCTGGGGCCAACGTCCTGACTTTC. Its protein is CAIRQGIDSSGANVLTF.

This clonotype was detected a few times. This sequence joins TRBV7-2 and TRBJ1-5; possible D gene TRBD1, 6 bases. This CDR3 is built from 15 residues. The germline V and J ends were trimmed by 6 bases and 0 bases, with 12 bases remaining between them. CDR1 is SGHTA and CDR2 is FQGNSA in the germline V gene. CDR3 sequence reads: CASRLTGHSNQPQHF. CDR3 DNA sequence: TGTGCCAGCAGGCTTACAGGGCATAGCAATCAGCCCCAGCATTTT.

The chain carries TRBV6-1 and TRBJ2-5; 9 bases map to TRBD1. V lost 4 bases, J lost 1 base, and 1 base stayed unmatched. There are 14 residues in the CDR3. CDR1 and CDR2 (germline): MNHNS, SASEGT. The CDR3: CASSATGGQETQYF. The CDR3 nucleotides are TGTGCCAGCAGTGCGACAGGGGGCCAAGAGACCCAGTACTTC.

The V and J genes are TRBV1 and TRBJ2-3; the table's D call, TRBD2, has no DNA check behind it. TRBV1 is a listed pseudogene. The CDR3 covers 17 residues. DNA of the CDR3: TGCACCAGCAGCCGGCCCGGTAGCGGGGGGGCAACAGATACGCAGTATTTT. Translating it yields CTSSRPGSGGATDTQYF.